The rows below give T cell receptor beta chains drawn from one sample of a study of radiotherapy plus CTLA-4 blockade in lung cancer. TCRdb keeps only in-frame clones here, not all; method: immunoSEQ multiplex PCR. The top ten hold 2% to 2.5% of the sample, which has tens of thousands of clones, approximately 84% seen once. The material was peripheral blood, obtained from a patient treated with radiotherapy plus ipilimumab. All receptors derive from a human donor with non-small cell lung cancer who had a partial response to radiotherapy plus ipilimumab. CDR3s include the opening cysteine and the closing phenylalanine or tryptophan. D genes are given only for firm matches. Where a row states a size, it is once, few, many or the class of an expanded clone; other rows omit it.

V	D	size	J	CDR3	DNA
TRBV5-1	.	.	TRBJ2-5	CASSEAETQYF	TGCGCCAGCAGTGAGGCAGAGACCCAGTACTTC
TRBV6-1	.	.	TRBJ1-5	CASRREDSSNQPQHF	TGTGCCAGCAGAAGAGAGGACAGTAGCAATCAGCCCCAGCATTTT
TRBV7-7	.	.	TRBJ2-1	CASSRGGQGYNEQFF	TGTGCTAGCTCCCGGGGGGGACAGGGATACAATGAGCAGTTCTTC
TRBV19	TRBD2	few	TRBJ2-3	CASSTARLAGGTDTQYF	TGTGCCAGTAGTACCGCACGACTAGCGGGGGGCACAGATACGCAGTATTTT
TRBV9	.	.	TRBJ1-6	CASSVEAQGQYLEHSPLHF	TGTGCCAGCAGCGTAGAAGCCCAAGGCCAATACCTGGAGCATTCACCCCTCCACTTT
TRBV7-8	TRBD2	once	TRBJ2-3	CASSSRDYTDTQYF	TGTGCCAGCAGCTCCCGGGACTACACAGATACGCAGTATTTT
TRBV6-4	.	.	TRBJ1-1	CASSAGTEAFF	TGTGCCAGCAGTGCGGGGACAGAAGCTTTCTTT
TRBV15	.	.	TRBJ1-2	CATSRDPTGDYGYTF	TGTGCCACCAGCAGAGATCCTACAGGAGACTATGGCTACACCTTC
TRBV25-1	TRBD2	.	TRBJ2-1	CASSLAGSNEQFF	TGTGCCAGCAGTCTAGCGGGGAGCAATGAGCAGTTCTTC
TRBV20-1	TRBD1	.	TRBJ1-4	CSAWTGEKLFF	TGCAGTGCGTGGACAGGGGAAAAACTGTTTTTT
TRBV5-8	TRBD2	.	TRBJ2-1	CASSRLGTSGLYNEQFF	TGTGCCAGCAGCCGACTCGGGACTAGCGGGTTGTACAATGAGCAGTTCTTC
TRBV4-2	TRBD1	.	TRBJ2-3	CASSQEGQGGDTQYF	TGTGCCAGCAGCCAAGAGGGACAGGGGGGGGATACGCAGTATTTT
TRBV27	.	few	TRBJ1-5	CASSLARGADQPQHF	TGTGCCAGCAGTCTCGCCCGGGGGGCCGATCAGCCCCAGCATTTT
TRBV27	TRBD1	.	TRBJ1-4	CASSLSKGQGATNEKLFF	TGTGCCAGCAGTTTATCGAAGGGACAGGGGGCGACTAATGAAAAACTGTTTTTT
TRBV5-1	TRBD1	.	TRBJ2-7	CASSWDSTYEQYF	TGCGCCAGCAGCTGGGACAGTACCTACGAGCAGTACTTC
TRBV5-1	.	.	TRBJ1-1	CASSLGDYKAFF	TGCGCCAGCAGCTTGGGGGACTATAAAGCTTTCTTT
TRBV5-8	.	.	TRBJ2-7	CASSPRVYEQYF	TGTGCCAGCAGCCCGAGGGTGTACGAGCAGTACTTC
TRBV18	.	.	TRBJ1-2	CASSLLIVAERGYGYTF	TGTGCCAGCTCACTACTTATTGTGGCAGAGAGAGGGTATGGCTACACCTTC
TRBV11-3	.	.	TRBJ1-1	CASSTTGSSTEAFF	TGTGCCAGCAGCACTACAGGGTCGTCCACTGAAGCTTTCTTT
TRBV11-2	TRBD2	.	TRBJ2-2	CASSPLGLAGGLTTGELFF	TGTGCCAGCAGCCCATTGGGACTAGCGGGAGGGCTGACTACCGGGGAGCTGTTTTTT
TRBV28	.	once	TRBJ2-6	CASSLRTSGANVLTF	TGTGCCAGCAGTTTAAGGACATCTGGGGCCAACGTCCTGACTTTC
TRBV7-3	.	few	TRBJ2-1	CASSPYGARSSEQFF	TGTGCCAGCAGCCCTTACGGAGCCCGTTCTAGTGAGCAGTTCTTC
TRBV10-1	.	.	TRBJ2-3	CASRSQRSETDTQYF	TGCGCCAGCAGGTCCCAGCGGAGTGAGACAGATACGCAGTATTTT
TRBV18	.	.	TRBJ2-3	CASSPPSLTDTQYF	TGTGCCAGCTCACCACCAAGCCTCACAGATACGCAGTATTTT
TRBV11-2	TRBD2	.	TRBJ2-1	CASSLDIWTSGEQFF	TGTGCCAGCAGCTTAGATATATGGACTAGCGGTGAGCAGTTCTTC
TRBV10-1	.	.	TRBJ1-2	CASNGGGTNGYTF	TGCGCCAGCAATGGGGGGGGGACGAATGGCTACACCTTC
TRBV5-4	.	once	TRBJ1-2	CASSFIGGPGRGYTF	TGTGCCAGCAGCTTTATAGGGGGTCCAGGGCGTGGCTACACCTTC
TRBV7-2	TRBD1	.	TRBJ1-6	CASSVRGQGYNSPLHF	TGTGCCAGCAGCGTCCGGGGACAGGGTTATAATTCACCCCTCCACTTT
TRBV15	.	.	TRBJ2-5	CATSSPRGVWETQYF	TGTGCCACCAGCAGCCCCAGGGGGGTGTGGGAGACCCAGTACTTC
TRBV19	.	.	TRBJ2-4	CASSMGARWAKNIQYF	TGTGCCAGTAGTATGGGGGCCCGCTGGGCCAAAAACATTCAGTACTTC
TRBV5-4	.	.	TRBJ2-5	CASSLESGKETQYF	TGTGCCAGCAGCTTGGAAAGCGGTAAAGAGACCCAGTACTTC
TRBV25-1	.	.	TRBJ2-3	CASRGGVWGTDTQYF	TGTGCCAGCCGAGGGGGAGTATGGGGCACAGATACGCAGTATTTT
TRBV7-9	TRBD2	.	TRBJ2-2	CAPKVAGDHGELFF	TGTGCCCCAAAGGTAGCGGGAGATCACGGGGAGCTGTTTTTT
TRBV9	.	.	TRBJ2-5	CASSVEGAIGETQYF	TGTGCCAGCAGCGTAGAGGGAGCTATAGGGGAGACCCAGTACTTC
TRBV7-2	.	.	TRBJ1-3	CASSRPGGGVSGNTIYF	TGTGCCAGCAGCCGCCCGGGGGGGGGAGTCTCTGGAAACACCATATATTTT
TRBV5-1	TRBD1	once	TRBJ2-7	CASSLDRGLSYEQYF	TGCGCCAGCAGCTTGGACAGGGGGTTATCCTACGAGCAGTACTTC
TRBV18	.	.	TRBJ1-4	CASSPESVGQPNEKLFF	TGTGCCAGCTCACCTGAAAGTGTCGGACAGCCTAATGAAAAACTGTTTTTT
TRBV5-1	.	.	TRBJ1-6	CASSLRQAHSPLHF	TGCGCCAGCAGCTTGCGGCAGGCACATTCACCCCTCCACTTT
TRBV19	TRBD2	.	TRBJ2-1	CASSFGSGIDEQFF	TGTGCCAGTAGTTTCGGAAGCGGGATAGATGAGCAGTTCTTC
TRBV7-7	TRBD1	.	TRBJ2-1	CASSPRTGGSYNEQFF	TGTGCTAGCAGCCCTCGGACAGGGGGCTCCTACAATGAGCAGTTCTTC
TRBV9	.	.	TRBJ2-7	CASSVGGTVYEQYF	TGTGCCAGCAGCGTAGGCGGGACCGTTTACGAGCAGTACTTC
TRBV7-3	.	.	TRBJ2-5	CASSPSGLGETQYF	TGTGCCAGCAGCCCGTCGGGTCTTGGGGAGACCCAGTACTTC
TRBV23-1	.	.	TRBJ1-1	CASSQLIEGQGSSVRGTEAFF	TGCGCCAGCAGTCAATTAATCGAGGGCCAGGGGAGCAGCGTGAGGGGCACTGAAGCTTTCTTT
TRBV18	.	.	TRBJ2-5	CASSPPSRETQYF	TGTGCCAGCTCACCACCGAGTAGAGAGACCCAGTACTTC
TRBV19	.	.	TRBJ2-5	CASSTEETQYF	TGTGCCAGTAGTACGGAAGAGACCCAGTACTTC
TRBV5-4	TRBD2	.	TRBJ2-1	CASSPSSGRYNEQFF	TGTGCCAGCAGCCCCAGTAGCGGGAGGTACAATGAGCAGTTCTTC
TRBV9	.	.	TRBJ1-1	CASSGGQPNTEAFF	TGTGCCAGCAGCGGCGGACAGCCGAACACTGAAGCTTTCTTT
TRBV2	.	once	TRBJ1-5	CASSEAYSNQPQHF	TGTGCCAGCAGTGAAGCTTATAGCAATCAGCCCCAGCATTTT
TRBV2	TRBD1	.	TRBJ1-1	CARGGQGLLNTEAFF	TGTGCCAGAGGGGGACAGGGCCTTCTGAACACTGAAGCTTTCTTT
TRBV6-6	.	.	TRBJ1-5	CASSYSGRGYNQPQHF	TGTGCCAGCAGTTACTCGGGCAGGGGCTACAATCAGCCCCAGCATTTT
TRBV30	.	once	TRBJ1-6	CAWSYAGPLHF	TGTGCCTGGAGCTACGCCGGGCCCCTCCACTTT
TRBV5-8	TRBD1	once	TRBJ2-5	CASSPKSGTGEETQYF	TGTGCCAGCAGCCCCAAGTCGGGGACAGGGGAAGAGACCCAGTACTTC
TRBV6-5	.	.	TRBJ2-7	CASSYGTEESSYEQYF	TGTGCCAGCAGTTACGGGACTGAGGAAAGCTCCTACGAGCAGTACTTC
TRBV19	.	.	TRBJ2-7	CASSIETYSYEQYF	TGTGCCAGTAGTATAGAAACTTATAGCTACGAGCAGTACTTC
TRBV7-2	TRBD1	.	TRBJ1-2	CASSTWDRWNYGYTF	TGTGCCAGCAGCACCTGGGACAGGTGGAACTATGGCTACACCTTC